These 8 T cell receptor beta chains originate from one sample sequenced in a study of T cell responses to AZD1222 COVID-19 vaccine. Sequenced by immunoSEQ multiplex PCR; TCRdb stores in-frame clones only, minus some. The sample lists approximately 150,000 clones, roughly nine tenths occurring once. The sample here was peripheral blood, taken 28 days after the second dose of the MenACWY control vaccine. The receptors derive from an adult who received the MenACWY meningococcal vaccine as a control.

The V and J genes are TRBV4-2 and TRBJ1-4; TRBD1 matches 8 bases. The junction had 11 bases not matched to a gene; V was cut back by 3 bases and J by 8 bases. From germline, CDR1 is LGHNA and CDR2 YNFKEQ. The CDR3 loop spans 16 amino acids. CDR3 in DNA: TGTGCCAGCAGCCATCCGAGACAGGGGCTGGAGGAAAAACTGTTTTTT. Encoded protein: CASSHPRQGLEEKLFF.

The chain combines TRBV19 with TRBJ1-1, with D perhaps TRBD1 (6 bases). CDR3 length: 14 residues. Trimming took off 6 bases at V and 6 bases at J, with 17 bases between the two ends. Germline CDR1 is LNHDA and CDR2 is SQIVND (reference sequence). CDR3 residues: CASSHRAKNAEAFF. The CDR3 DNA reads TGTGCCAGTAGCCACAGGGCCAAAAACGCTGAAGCTTTCTTT. Supplemented by reference TRBV19 and TRBJ1-1, the full variable domain reads DGGITQSPKYLFRKEGQNVTLSCEQNLNHDAMYWYRQDPGQGLRLIYYSQIVNDFQKGDIAEGYSVSREKKESFPLTVTSAQKNPTAFYLCASSHRAKNAEAFFGQGTRLTVV.

The chain employs TRBV25-1 and TRBJ2-1; TRBD1 matches at 9 bases. Germline V lookup: CDR1 MGHDK, CDR2 SYGVNS. This CDR3 is 16 amino acids long. J gave up 9 bases and V 3 bases, and 12 bases lay outside the gene matches. CDR3 sequence: CASSDPGQGEVGEQFF. CDR3 nucleotide sequence: TGTGCCAGCAGTGACCCGGGACAGGGTGAGGTTGGTGAGCAGTTCTTC.

The V call is TRBV18, the J call TRBJ2-5; TRBD1 agrees at 10 bases. J lost 3 bases, V lost 0 bases, and 4 bases had no gene match. Germline V gene sequence: CDR1 KGHSH, CDR2 LQKENI. CDR3 length: 16 residues. This CDR3 is CASSPPTGTGEETQYF. In DNA, the CDR3 is TGTGCCAGCTCACCACCTACTGGGACAGGGGAAGAGACCCAGTACTTC.

This clone occurred once. The sample holds other DNA sequences that translate to the same CDR3. The J gene is TRBJ1-2, the V gene TRBV28; tentatively, D is TRBD1 (5 bases). The length of the CDR3 is 13 residues. Germline CDR1 MDHEN, CDR2 SYDVKM. The germline V and J ends were trimmed by 6 bases and 2 bases, with 10 bases remaining between them. The CDR3 region has the DNA TGTGCCAGCAGGACGGGGGGGAACTATGGCTACACCTTC. This translates into CASRTGGNYGYTF.

The V call is TRBV7-9, the J call TRBJ2-7; TRBD2 might be the D (5 bases). V was clipped by 5 bases and J by 0 bases, with 17 bases between them. Germline V gene sequence: CDR1 SEHNR, CDR2 FQNEAQ (reference sequence). This CDR3 spans 16 amino acids. The CDR3 sequence is CASSRTGEVLSYEQYF. The CDR3 coding sequence is TGTGCCAGCAGCCGGACCGGGGAAGTCCTCTCCTACGAGCAGTACTTC.

The V call is TRBV27, the J call TRBJ2-3; 12 nucleotides agree with TRBD2. After removal of 4 bases from V and 3 bases from J, the junction contained 11 bases not matched to a gene. CDR3 length: 18 residues. Germline values: CDR1 MNHEY, CDR2 SMNVEV (reference sequence). This CDR3 reads CASSSFRLAGGLTDTQYF. The CDR3, as DNA: TGTGCCAGCAGTTCCTTTCGGCTAGCGGGGGGGCTGACAGATACGCAGTATTTT.

This chain links TRBV24-1 with TRBJ2-1; TRBD2 matches at 10 bases. The ends lost 3 bases at V and 8 bases at J; junction bases unmatched: 9. The CDR3 has 16 amino acids. The germline V gene has CDR1 KGHDR and CDR2 SFDVKD. CDR3 nucleotides: TGTGCCACCAGTGATCCGGCAAGCGGGAGGGCCCATGAGCAGTTCTTC. Translated, it gives CATSDPASGRAHEQFF.